Sequencing of this T cell receptor (beta chain) was carried out in a study of OX40 agonist ivuxolimab in advanced cancers. This CDR3 has 17 amino acids. Per the germline V gene, CDR1 is SGHRS and CDR2 is YFSETQ. V shed 3 bases and J 6 bases; nucleotides not matched to a gene: 11. Clones were sequenced by immunoSEQ multiplex PCR, and TCRdb holds only the in-frame ones, with some missing. The data hold 70,000 to 95,000 clones, with roughly 91% observed a single time. The sample in question was CD4+ or CD8+ T cells sorted from blood, obtained in a trial of the OX40 agonist ivuxolimab. This receptor was obtained from an adult with an advanced solid tumor such as melanoma, head and neck, liver or kidney cancer. The gene calls are TRBV5-1 and TRBJ2-7; 14 positions agree with TRBD2. CDR3 residues: CASSWSTGTSGSPEQYF. Written as DNA, the CDR3 is TGCGCCAGCAGCTGGAGCACCGGGACTAGCGGGAGCCCCGAGCAGTACTTC.